The 23 T cell receptor beta chains given below trace back to one sample, sequenced in a study of OX40 agonist ivuxolimab in advanced cancers. Libraries were prepared by immunoSEQ multiplex PCR; TCRdb keeps only in-frame clonotypes and omits some of them. Of about 67,000 clones in the sample, 80% to 95% are singletons; the top ten hold less than 2.5%. The material was CD4+ or CD8+ T cells sorted from blood, obtained in a trial of the OX40 agonist ivuxolimab. The receptors were sampled from an adult with an advanced solid tumor such as melanoma, head and neck, liver or kidney cancer.

The rearrangement joins TRBV28 to TRBJ2-7; 9 nucleotides align to TRBD1. J was trimmed by 2 bases and V by 4 bases; bases with no gene match: 9. The CDR3 has 16 amino acids. CDR1 and CDR2 from the germline V gene are MDHEN and SYDVKM. The CDR3 nucleotides are TGTGCCAGCAGTTACCCGGACAGGGGCCTTCCCTACGAGCAGTACTTC. It is translated as CASSYPDRGLPYEQYF.

This clone was seen only once. The chain is built from TRBV5-1 and TRBJ2-7, with 9 bases matching TRBD2. CDR1 and CDR2 (germline): SGHRS, YFSETQ. V trimming: 7 bases; J trimming: 0 bases; junction bases outside the gene matches: 2. The CDR3 extends over 13 amino acids. The CDR3 nucleotides read TGCGCCAGCGGTAGCGGGAGCTCCTACGAGCAGTACTTC. Amino acids: CASGSGSSYEQYF.

The J gene is TRBJ2-3, the V gene TRBV7-2; D might be TRBD2 (5 bases). Germline lookup yields CDR1 SGHTA and CDR2 FQGNSA. The CDR3 has 14 amino acids. The V end was cut by 3 bases, the J end by 6 bases, with 13 bases between. CDR3 in amino acids: CASSLGRGTDTQYF. CDR3 bases: TGTGCCAGCAGCTTGGGCCGGGGAACGGATACGCAGTATTTT.

V gene TRBV7-9 combines with J gene TRBJ2-5; the D call may be TRBD1 or TRBD2 (5 bases each). The CDR3 runs to 15 residues. The ends were cut back, 5 bases at V and 4 bases at J, with 17 bases in the middle. Per germline, CDR1 SEHNR and CDR2 FQNEAQ (reference sequence). CDR3 in amino acids: CASSQALGVGETQYF. DNA of the CDR3: TGTGCCAGCAGCCAAGCATTGGGGGTGGGAGAGACCCAGTACTTC.

The CDR3: CATLGGAGQPQHF. Here the CDR3 DNA reads TGTGCCACCTTAGGGGGGGCCGGACAGCCCCAGCATTTT. The chain recombines TRBV19 with TRBJ1-5; D is possibly TRBD1 (6 bases). This CDR3 contains 13 residues. V lost 10 bases to trimming and J lost 7 bases, with 17 bases between them. CDR1 is LNHDA, CDR2 SQIVND, per germline (reference sequence).

The CDR3 DNA sequence: TGTGCCAGCAGCCCCATGGGACTAGCGGGATCCGTGGGCACCGGGGAGCTGTTTTTT. Translated: CASSPMGLAGSVGTGELFF. The V call is TRBV7-6, the J call TRBJ2-2; 13 positions agree with TRBD2. This CDR3 has 19 amino acids. V was clipped by 5 bases and J by 4 bases; unmatched bases: 13. Germline V gene lookup returns CDR1 SGHVS and CDR2 FNYEAQ.

The chain links TRBV6-1 to TRBJ2-1; 10 bases line up with TRBD2. This CDR3 region has 17 residues. The germline V gene encodes CDR1 MNHNS and CDR2 SASEGT. The J segment lost 5 bases and the V segment lost 2 bases, leaving 9 bases of the junction unmatched. The DNA for the CDR3 is TGTGCCAGCAGTGAACAGCTAGCGGGGGATTCCCACAATGAGCAGTTCTTC. Protein product: CASSEQLAGDSHNEQFF.

The chain is built from TRBV25-1 and TRBJ1-1; the D gene is possibly TRBD1 (5 bases). Trimming pared 6 bases from V and 3 bases from J, leaving 20 bases between. The germline CDR1 and CDR2 sequences are MGHDK and SYGVNS. The CDR3 spans 16 residues. CDR3 sequence: CASSPTLGTGDTEAFF. The DNA of the CDR3 is TGTGCCAGCAGCCCTACCCTCGGGACGGGGGACACTGAAGCTTTCTTT.

The rearrangement joins TRBV29-1 to TRBJ2-1; no definite D call. V lost 3 bases and J 4 bases, leaving 10 bases between the germline ends. The CDR3 totals 13 residues. CDR1 is SQVTM and CDR2 is ANQGSEA in the germline V gene. CDR3 in amino acids: CSVDSPTYNEQFF. Here the CDR3 DNA reads TGCAGCGTTGACTCTCCTACTTACAATGAGCAGTTCTTC.

This rearrangement joins TRBV19 to TRBJ1-5; no firm D call. The CDR3 is 14 amino acids. The V gene lost 5 bases and the J gene lost 7 bases, with 15 bases spanning the gap. Per germline, CDR1 LNHDA and CDR2 SQIVND (reference sequence). CDR3 in amino acids: CASSVLGVKQPQHF. CDR3 DNA sequence: TGTGCCAGTAGTGTCCTCGGGGTTAAACAGCCCCAGCATTTT.

The chain employs TRBV28 and TRBJ1-2; TRBD1 matches at 10 bases. Germline CDR1 MDHEN, CDR2 SYDVKM. The CDR3 covers 15 residues. V was pared by 1 base and J by 8 bases, with 7 bases of the junction left unmatched. CDR3 sequence (DNA): TGTGCCAGCAGTTTATCCTTGACAGGGGGCGGGGGCTACACCTTC. It translates to CASSLSLTGGGGYTF.

This chain's CDR3 is CAAQRGRDTYGYTF. In DNA form, the CDR3 reads TGTGCCGCCCAGCGGGGCAGGGATACCTATGGCTACACCTTC. The chain is built from TRBV6-1 and TRBJ1-2, with a weak D call TRBD1 (5 bases). Deletions cut 11 bases from V and 4 bases from J, with 20 bases between. CDR1 MNHNS and CDR2 SASEGT come from the germline V gene. CDR3 length: 14 amino acids.

The J gene is TRBJ1-2, the V gene TRBV6-6; weak D call: TRBD1 (5 bases). Germline V gives CDR1 MNHNY, CDR2 SVGAGI (reference sequence). The CDR3 is made up of 14 amino acids. With 6 bases removed from V and 3 bases from J, the gap between germline ends came to 14 bases. As DNA, the CDR3 is TGTGCCAGCAGGGACCGGGGACGGGACTATGGCTACACCTTC. It is translated as CASRDRGRDYGYTF.

As for this clone: This specimen includes other DNA sequences encoding the same CDR3. The chain is built from TRBV7-2 and TRBJ1-3, with D maybe TRBD1 (5 bases). CDR1 is SGHTA, CDR2 FQGNSA, per germline. This CDR3 spans 14 amino acids. V dropped 3 bases and J dropped 2 bases, with 8 bases sitting between them. CDR3 loop: CASSLGTPGNTIYF. In DNA form, the CDR3 reads TGTGCCAGCAGCTTGGGGACTCCTGGAAACACCATATATTTT.

This chain uses TRBV7-2 with TRBJ1-2; maybe TRBD1 (5 bases). Germline lookup yields CDR1 SGHTA and CDR2 FQGNSA. Trimming removed 1 base at V and 6 bases at J, with 18 bases between. The CDR3 has 16 amino acids. CDR3 loop: CASSLELEGFGDGYTF. DNA of the CDR3: TGTGCCAGCAGCTTAGAACTCGAGGGGTTTGGAGATGGCTACACCTTC.

The chain couples TRBV5-4 to TRBJ2-2; a weak D match, TRBD2 (5 bases). CDR3 size: 15 residues. Germline lookup yields CDR1 SGHNT and CDR2 YYREEE (reference sequence). Deletions cut 0 bases from V and 1 base from J, with 7 bases between. CDR3 sequence reads: CASSLERENTGELFF. The CDR3, as DNA: TGTGCCAGCAGCTTGGAGAGGGAGAACACCGGGGAGCTGTTTTTT.

The sample holds one count of this clone. The rearrangement joins TRBV27 to TRBJ1-1; 12 positions agree with TRBD1. The germline CDR1 and CDR2 sequences are MNHEY and SMNVEV (reference sequence). Losses at the gene ends were 2 bases for V and 5 bases for J; bases not matched to a gene: 3. The CDR3 contains 15 residues. The CDR3 DNA sequence: TGTGCCAGCAGTTTAGGGACAGGGGGCTTTACTGAAGCTTTCTTT. Protein: CASSLGTGGFTEAFF.

Comment on this clone: In the same sample, other DNA sequences code for this CDR3. The chain has TRBV7-9 and TRBJ2-3; TRBD2 agrees at 10 bases. V shed 5 bases, J shed 2 bases, and the junction held 1 base outside the gene matches. CDR3 size: 14 residues. Looked up from germline, CDR1 is SEHNR and CDR2 is FQNEAQ (reference sequence). CDR3 nucleotide sequence: TGTGCCAGCAGCACTAGCGGGAACACAGATACGCAGTATTTT. This translates into CASSTSGNTDTQYF.

The chain couples TRBV5-1 to TRBJ2-1; D possibly matches TRBD1 or TRBD2 (7 bases each). Trimming stripped 0 bases from V and 2 bases from J, with 12 bases between. In germline, CDR1 is SGHRS, CDR2 YFSETQ. There are 16 residues in the CDR3. CDR3 bases: TGCGCCAGCAGCTTGGGACAGGGAGGGGCCTACAATGAGCAGTTCTTC. It is translated as CASSLGQGGAYNEQFF.

The rearrangement links TRBV7-9 to TRBJ1-4; D not resolved. The length of the CDR3 is 14 residues. V lost 2 bases and J 5 bases, leaving 9 bases between the germline ends. The germline CDR1 and CDR2 sequences are SEHNR and FQNEAQ (reference sequence). CDR3: CASSLMATNEKLFF. DNA of the CDR3: TGTGCCAGCAGCTTAATGGCGACGAATGAAAAACTGTTTTTT.

The rearrangement joins TRBV11-2 to TRBJ1-1; D is possibly TRBD1 (6 bases). The ends were cut back, 4 bases at V and 3 bases at J, with 12 bases in the middle. Germline V CDR1 and CDR2: SGHAT, FQNNGV. The CDR3 totals 14 residues. The CDR3 DNA is TGTGCCAGCAGCTCGGGGGGGCCTGACACTGAAGCTTTCTTT. Translating it yields CASSSGGPDTEAFF.

J is TRBJ2-1 and V is TRBV29-1; the match to TRBD2 covers 15 bases. The CDR3 spans 20 residues. Germline values: CDR1 SQVTM, CDR2 ANQGSEA. Unmatched junction bases numbered 10, after V lost 1 base and J lost 0 bases. The CDR3 protein is CSVEVPPGLAGGSSYNEQFF. In DNA, the CDR3 is TGCAGCGTTGAAGTCCCACCGGGACTAGCGGGAGGAAGCTCCTACAATGAGCAGTTCTTC.

This chain connects TRBV6-6 to TRBJ1-4; the D gene is possibly TRBD1 (5 bases). This CDR3 comprises 14 residues. The germline V and J ends were trimmed by 5 bases and 3 bases, with 10 bases remaining between them. Germline V gene data show CDR1 as MNHNY and CDR2 as SVGAGI (reference sequence). The CDR3 region has the DNA TGTGCCAGCAGTCCGGGGGGGGCTAATGAAAAACTGTTTTTT. As protein: CASSPGGANEKLFF.